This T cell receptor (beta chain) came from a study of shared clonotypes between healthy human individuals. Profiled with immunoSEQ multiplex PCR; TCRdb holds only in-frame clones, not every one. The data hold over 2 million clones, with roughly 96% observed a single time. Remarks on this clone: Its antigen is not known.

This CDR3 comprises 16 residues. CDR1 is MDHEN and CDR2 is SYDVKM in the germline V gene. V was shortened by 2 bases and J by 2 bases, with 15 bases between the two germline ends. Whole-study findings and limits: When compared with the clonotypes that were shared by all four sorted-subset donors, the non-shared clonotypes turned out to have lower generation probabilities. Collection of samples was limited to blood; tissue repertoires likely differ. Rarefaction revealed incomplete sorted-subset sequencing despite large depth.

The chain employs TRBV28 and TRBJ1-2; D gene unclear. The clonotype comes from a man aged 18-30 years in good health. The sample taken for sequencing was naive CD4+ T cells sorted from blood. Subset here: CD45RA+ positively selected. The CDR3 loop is CASSLPVLGQNYGYTF. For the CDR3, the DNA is TGTGCCAGCAGTTTACCCGTCCTTGGGCAGAACTATGGCTACACCTTC.